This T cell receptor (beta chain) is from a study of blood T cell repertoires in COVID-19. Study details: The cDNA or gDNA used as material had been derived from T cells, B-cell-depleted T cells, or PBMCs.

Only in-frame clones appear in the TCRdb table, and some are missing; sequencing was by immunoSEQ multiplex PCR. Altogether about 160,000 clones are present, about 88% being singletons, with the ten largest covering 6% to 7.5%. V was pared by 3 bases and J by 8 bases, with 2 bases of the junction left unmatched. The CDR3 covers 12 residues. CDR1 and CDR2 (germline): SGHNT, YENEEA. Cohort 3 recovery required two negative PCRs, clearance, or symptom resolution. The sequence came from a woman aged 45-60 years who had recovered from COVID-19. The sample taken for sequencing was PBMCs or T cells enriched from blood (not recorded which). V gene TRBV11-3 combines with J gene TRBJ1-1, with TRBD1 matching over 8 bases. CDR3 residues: CASSFWTGEAFF. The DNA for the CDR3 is TGTGCCAGCAGCTTCTGGACAGGGGAAGCTTTCTTT.